The 25 T cell receptor beta chains reported below all come from one sample, sequenced in a study of T-cell reconstitution after alpha-beta-depleted transplantation in children. For TCRbeta, the library was prepared with unique molecular identifiers. A single record per CDR3 protein comes from TCRdb applying MiXCR to the PCR reads. This sample carries 65,000 to 85,000 distinct CDR3 sequences, under 13% of them seen once, and the ten largest clones take about 12%. The sequencing here drew on PBMCs, taken before TCRalphabeta/CD19-depleted stem cell transplant. These receptors were collected from a boy younger than 18 with acute myeloid leukemia, due to receive a stem cell transplant.

Concerning this clonotype: A much larger clonotype is one base distant, so this may be a read error. This CDR3 is CASSFEVGEQFF. Written as DNA, the CDR3 is TGTGCCAGCAGTTTTGAGGTAGGTGAGCAGTTCTTC. The chain recombines TRBV12-3 or TRBV12-4 with TRBJ2-1; no reliable D call. This CDR3 comprises 12 residues. V was clipped by 3 bases and J by 9 bases, with 9 bases between them.

This clonotype was observed at least ten times. The V call is TRBV20-1, the J call TRBJ2-7; possibly TRBD2 for D (5 bases). Germline V gives CDR1 DFQATT, CDR2 SNEGSKA (reference sequence). This CDR3 has 15 residues. The germline V and J ends were trimmed by 5 bases and 3 bases, with 20 bases remaining between them. The CDR3 nucleotides read TGCAGTGCTCACCGGGCCCGGCGGGTTCTCTACGAGCAGTACTTC. It translates to CSAHRARRVLYEQYF.

The rearrangement links TRBV18 to TRBJ2-2; D gene ambiguous. Between the trimmed V and J ends, which lost 1 base and 6 bases, there was a span of 15 bases. CDR3 length: 16 amino acids. The germline CDR1 and CDR2 sequences are KGHSH and LQKENI. The CDR3 here is CASSPQTEPSAGELFF. The DNA of the CDR3 is TGTGCCAGCTCACCACAGACGGAACCTTCAGCCGGGGAGCTGTTTTTT.

This clonotype was counted at least ten times. The V gene is TRBV3-1, the J gene TRBJ2-7; D uncertain. Deletions cut 4 bases from V and 7 bases from J, with 11 bases between. This CDR3 has 12 amino acids. Germline CDR1 reads LGHDT; CDR2 reads YNNKEL (reference sequence). CDR3 in DNA: TGTGCCAGCAGCCGTCTAGGCGAAGAGCAGTACGTC. This translates into CASSRLGEEQYV.

This clonotype was recorded many times. The chain employs TRBV18 and TRBJ2-2; D not resolved. This CDR3 region has 12 residues. Looked up from germline, CDR1 is KGHSH and CDR2 is LQKENI. Trimming cost V 5 bases and J 4 bases, with 5 bases left between them. The CDR3 nucleotides are TGTGCCAGCTCATCCCGCACCGGGGAGCTGTTTTTT. Translated, it gives CASSSRTGELFF. The variable domain in full, with the rest retrieved from reference TRBV18 and TRBJ2-2, is NAGVMQNPRHLVRRRGQEARLRCSPMKGHSHVYWYRQLPEEGLKFMVYLQKENIIDESGMPKERFSAEFPKEGPSILRIQQVVRGDSAAYFCASSSRTGELFFGEGSRLTVL.

This sequence joins TRBV19 and TRBJ2-6, with TRBD1 matching 10 bases. CDR3 length: 17 amino acids. Trimming took 4 bases from V and 3 from J; bases not matched to a gene: 6. The germline gives CDR1 LNHDA, CDR2 SQIVND (reference sequence). CDR3 sequence (DNA): TGTGCCAGTAGTAGTTGGGACAGGGGCGGTGGGGCCAACGTCCTGACTTTC. As protein: CASSSWDRGGGANVLTF.

In this sample, this clonotype turned up many times. This chain uses TRBV10-3 with TRBJ2-7; TRBD1 is a possible D gene (7 bases). Looked up from germline, CDR1 is ENHRY and CDR2 is SYGVKD. This CDR3 contains 14 residues. The ends were cut back, 7 bases at V and 2 bases at J, with 15 bases in the middle. The CDR3 protein is CAINSGGQTYEQYF. Here the CDR3 DNA reads TGTGCCATCAACTCCGGGGGACAGACCTACGAGCAGTACTTC.

This clonotype was seen ten or more times. CDR3: CSVDHTGTGVNTGELFF. The CDR3 bases are TGCAGCGTTGACCACACCGGGACAGGGGTGAACACCGGGGAGCTGTTTTTT. V is TRBV29-1 and J is TRBJ2-2; TRBD1 matches 10 bases. From germline, CDR1 is SQVTM and CDR2 ANQGSEA. The CDR3 loop spans 17 amino acids. V was pared by 3 bases and J by 1 base, with 8 bases of the junction left unmatched.

The rearrangement links TRBV15 to TRBJ2-1; 7 bases map to TRBD2. Looked up from germline, CDR1 is LNHNV and CDR2 is YYDKDF (reference sequence). The CDR3 runs 18 residues. The junction had 10 bases not matched to a gene; V was cut back by 2 bases and J by 0 bases. DNA for the CDR3: TGTGCCACCAGCAGACTGGGGGGAGGGCAGAGCTCCTACAATGAGCAGTTCTTC. It yields the protein CATSRLGGGQSSYNEQFF.

The chain employs TRBV10-3 and TRBJ2-7, with 10 bases aligning to TRBD1. J was trimmed by 2 bases and V by 5 bases; bases with no gene match: 6. CDR1 and CDR2 from the germline V gene are ENHRY and SYGVKD. The CDR3 loop spans 15 amino acids. As DNA, the CDR3 is TGTGCCATCAGTTTTTCCGGGACAGGGGCCTACGAGCAGTACGTC. Protein sequence: CAISFSGTGAYEQYV.

This clonotype is termed medium-sized (0.01 to 0.1%). This chain links TRBV3-1 with TRBJ2-1; no clear D. V was pared by 1 base and J by 5 bases, with 3 bases between. The germline gives CDR1 LGHDT, CDR2 YNNKEL (reference sequence). This CDR3 contains 12 residues. The CDR3 DNA is TGTGCCAGCAGCCAAGGGCACAATGAGCAGTTCTTC. It codes for CASSQGHNEQFF.

This clonotype was detected many times. The V gene is TRBV4-1, the J gene TRBJ1-6; D is unresolved. V was trimmed by 5 bases and J by 9 bases, leaving 17 bases between them. From germline, CDR1 is MGHRA and CDR2 YSYEKL. There are 15 residues in the CDR3. CDR3 residues: CASSSPGSRISPLHF. The CDR3 nucleotides are TGCGCCAGCAGCAGCCCGGGATCCCGTATTTCACCCCTCCACTTT.

This clonotype was counted only a few times. A much larger clone lies a single base off, so this may be a read error. The chain joins TRBV4-2 to TRBJ2-1; TRBD2 matches 8 bases. This CDR3 is built from 16 residues. Per the germline V gene, CDR1 is LGHNA and CDR2 is YNFKEQ. Trimming cost V 1 base and J 2 bases; bases outside gene matches: 4. The CDR3 DNA reads as TGTGCCAGCAGCCAAGCCTTGGGACTAGCCTACAATGAGCAGTTCTTC. Translated: CASSQALGLAYNEQFF.

Many counts were recorded for this clonotype. The V and J genes are TRBV11-2 and TRBJ1-1, with D possibly being TRBD1 (6 bases). Germline V gene lookup returns CDR1 SGHAT and CDR2 FQNNGV. This CDR3 is built from 15 residues. V gave up 5 bases and J gave up 2 bases, with 15 bases separating them. CDR3 loop: CASSPTGGLNTEAFF. CDR3 DNA: TGTGCCAGCAGCCCGACGGGGGGCCTAAACACTGAAGCTTTCTTT. The variable domain in full, with the rest retrieved from reference TRBV11-2 and TRBJ1-1, is EAGVAQSPRYKIIEKRQSVAFWCNPISGHATLYWYQQILGQGPKLLIQFQNNGVVDDSQLPKDRFSAERLKGVDSTLKIQPAKLEDSAVYLCASSPTGGLNTEAFFGQGTRLTVV.

This clonotype has a count of ten or more. The chain's CDR3 is CASSLGSGGPSTDTQYF. For the CDR3, the DNA is TGTGCCAGCAGTTTGGGTAGCGGGGGGCCTAGCACAGATACGCAGTATTTT. This chain connects TRBV12-3 or TRBV12-4 to TRBJ2-3, with 10 bases fitting TRBD2. The CDR3 loop spans 17 amino acids. V trimming: 3 bases; J trimming: 0 bases; junction bases outside the gene matches: 6.

There are a few counts of this clonotype. V gene TRBV29-1 combines with J gene TRBJ2-7, with D perhaps matching TRBD1 (6 bases). This CDR3 is 14 amino acids long. Looked up from germline, CDR1 is SQVTM and CDR2 is ANQGSEA. Trimming removed 3 bases at V and 3 bases at J, with 15 bases between. The CDR3: CSVEAQGKIYEQYF. As DNA, the CDR3 is TGCAGCGTTGAGGCGCAGGGGAAAATCTACGAGCAGTACTTC.

Ten or more counts support this clonotype. This sequence joins TRBV29-1 and TRBJ2-3, with 11 nucleotides matching TRBD1. The CDR3 is 17 residues long. The V gene end was trimmed by 8 bases and the J gene end by 0 bases; junction bases not matched to a gene: 13. Germline CDR1 reads SQVTM; CDR2 reads ANQGSEA. The CDR3 protein is CSPPPGQGDSSTDTQYF. As DNA, the CDR3 is TGCAGCCCCCCGCCGGGACAGGGGGATTCTAGCACAGATACGCAGTATTTT.

This clonotype has ten or more counts. V is TRBV12-3 or TRBV12-4 and J is TRBJ2-3; D might be TRBD2 (5 bases). The CDR3 sequence is 14 residues long. V was pared by 3 bases and J by 0 bases, with 7 bases between. The CDR3 sequence is CASSLSGSTDTQYF. The CDR3 coding sequence is TGTGCCAGCAGTTTGAGCGGTAGCACAGATACGCAGTATTTT.

This clonotype was detected many times. The chain's CDR3 is CASSLGIGELFF. The CDR3 nucleotides are TGTGCCAGCAGTTTAGGAATCGGGGAGCTGTTTTTT. The rearrangement links TRBV12-3 or TRBV12-4 to TRBJ2-2, with D unclear. The CDR3 is 12 residues long. V was shortened by 1 base and J by 7 bases, with 4 bases between the two germline ends.

The V and J genes are TRBV5-1 and TRBJ2-3; no clear D. The CDR3 consists of 14 residues. Germline assignment: CDR1 SGHRS and CDR2 YFSETQ. Trimming shortened V by 0 bases and J by 2 bases, and 7 bases separated the two germline ends. As DNA, the CDR3 is TGCGCCAGCAGCTTGGTCATACCCACAGATACGCAGTATTTT. This translates into CASSLVIPTDTQYF.

This clonotype was detected many times. In nucleotides, the CDR3 is TGTGCCACCAGCGCTCGGGCCTCTGAAGCTTTCTTT. Its protein is CATSARASEAFF. The rearrangement uses TRBV15 and TRBJ1-1; D is uncertain. Per the germline V gene, CDR1 is LNHNV and CDR2 is YYDKDF (reference sequence). The CDR3 contains 12 residues. V lost 5 bases and J lost 6, with 10 bases in between.

Judged by abundance, this clonotype is medium-sized. The rearrangement uses TRBV27 and TRBJ1-4; 8 nucleotides line up with TRBD1. From germline, CDR1 is MNHEY and CDR2 SMNVEV (reference sequence). Trimming at V came to 11 bases and at J to 8 bases, leaving 10 bases not matched to a gene. The CDR3 totals 13 residues. CDR3 nucleotide sequence: TGTGCCGTATCGTCGCAGGGGGCGGAAAAACTGTTTTTT. Translated, it gives CAVSSQGAEKLFF.

This clonotype was counted many times. In nucleotides, the CDR3 is TGTGCCAGCAGCTTAGAGGGACTTAGCGGGAGGGTGGGGCAGTTCTTC. Translated: CASSLEGLSGRVGQFF. The V gene is TRBV11-2, the J gene TRBJ2-1, with 11 bases that match TRBD2. The length of the CDR3 is 16 residues. The germline V gene has CDR1 SGHAT and CDR2 FQNNGV. The trim removed 0 bases at V and 12 bases at J, leaving 10 bases unmatched.

The table lists this clonotype with many counts. The chain carries TRBV20-1 and TRBJ2-1; 7 positions agree with TRBD2. The CDR3 loop spans 14 amino acids. J was trimmed by 0 bases and V by 3 bases; bases with no gene match: 2. Per germline, CDR1 DFQATT and CDR2 SNEGSKA (reference sequence). CDR3 bases: TGCAGTGCTAGCGGGAGGCTCTCCTACAATGAGCAGTTCTTC. Protein: CSASGRLSYNEQFF.

This clonotype showed up many times. The DNA is left out, because the CDR3 cannot be placed on it with certainty; the CDR3 is given as TCRdb lists it. The CDR3 sequence: CSFGQGAQGYF. The V call is TRBV20-1, the J call TRBJ2-1; the D call in the table, TRBD1, was not verified against the DNA. The CDR3 has 11 amino acids, counting both end residues. Germline-derived CDR1 and CDR2 are DFQATT and SNEGSKA (reference sequence).